This entry lists 19 T cell receptor beta chains sequenced from one sample in a study of response to subunit inactivated influenza vaccine. TCRdb reprocessed the RT-PCR reads with MiXCR, giving one entry per CDR3 protein. The sample holds about 780,000 distinct CDR3 sequences, approximately 18% seen once. Sequencing used PBMCs from blood, obtained 5 to 6 days after vaccination. These receptors were taken from a man aged 45-65 years who received an inactivated influenza vaccine.

Only a few counts were recorded for this clonotype. The chain joins TRBV5-1 to TRBJ2-1; possible D gene TRBD1, 5 bases. Looked up from germline, CDR1 is SGHRS and CDR2 is YFSETQ. Trimming pared 1 base from V and 9 bases from J, leaving 17 bases between. The CDR3 spans 15 residues. The CDR3 region is CASSLPQGSASEQFF. The CDR3 DNA reads TGCGCCAGCAGCTTGCCCCAGGGATCGGCGTCTGAGCAGTTCTTC.

The J gene is TRBJ2-7, the V gene TRBV6-1; D ambiguous. The V end lost 7 bases, the J end lost 7 bases, and 11 bases lay between the germline ends. This CDR3 contains 11 residues. Germline-derived CDR1 and CDR2 are MNHNS and SASEGT. The chain's CDR3 is CASIGWDEQYF. The CDR3 DNA reads TGTGCCAGCATCGGATGGGATGAGCAGTACTTC.

The table lists this clonotype with many counts. The V gene is TRBV6-5, the J gene TRBJ2-3; D might be TRBD2 (6 bases). CDR1 is MNHEY and CDR2 is SVGAGI in the germline V gene. The CDR3 covers 14 residues. V gave up 4 bases and J gave up 1 base, with 9 bases separating them. The CDR3 DNA is TGTGCCAGCAGTTCCAGGAGGGGCACAGATACGCAGTATTTT. Its protein product is CASSSRRGTDTQYF.

The V gene is TRBV7-2, the J gene TRBJ1-1, with a weak D call TRBD1 (5 bases). Germline loops: CDR1 SGHTA, CDR2 FQGNSA. This CDR3 has 14 residues. V lost 2 bases and J lost 3, with 10 bases in between. This CDR3 is CASSLILGDTEAFF. The CDR3 bases are TGTGCCAGCAGCTTAATTCTAGGGGACACTGAAGCTTTCTTT.

The J gene is TRBJ2-2, the V gene TRBV20-1; no definite D call. The length of the CDR3 is 13 residues. V lost 7 bases and J 1 base, leaving 10 bases between the germline ends. Germline V gene lookup returns CDR1 DFQATT and CDR2 SNEGSKA (reference sequence). The CDR3 reads CSVTHQNTGELFF. The CDR3 coding sequence is TGCAGTGTTACACACCAGAACACCGGGGAGCTGTTTTTT.

In its sample, this clonotype was seen many times. The chain recombines TRBV7-2 with TRBJ1-1; tentatively, D is TRBD1 (5 bases). V lost 3 bases and J 11 bases, leaving 16 bases between the germline ends. In germline, CDR1 is SGHTA, CDR2 FQGNSA. The CDR3 runs to 13 residues. The CDR3 protein is CASSFTWGEGAFF. CDR3 coding DNA: TGTGCCAGCAGCTTTACGTGGGGCGAAGGGGCTTTCTTT.

This chain links TRBV29-1 with TRBJ2-3, with TRBD2 matching 11 bases. V shed 0 bases, J shed 2 bases, and the junction held 10 bases outside the gene matches. Germline lookup yields CDR1 SQVTM and CDR2 ANQGSEA. CDR3 length equals 18 residues. In DNA, the CDR3 is TGCAGCGTTGAAGATCGCCCTACTAGCGGGGGAGCCACAGATACGCAGTATTTT. Protein: CSVEDRPTSGGATDTQYF.

This clonotype was seen a handful of times. CDR3 coding DNA: TGTGCCAGCTCACCGATCGCAGGGGGAAGCACAGATACGCAGTATTTT. This codes for CASSPIAGGSTDTQYF. The rearrangement uses TRBV18 and TRBJ2-3, with TRBD1 identical over 7 bases. With V trimmed by 3 bases and J by 0 bases, 6 bases remained unmatched. The germline V gene has CDR1 KGHSH and CDR2 LQKENI. This CDR3 comprises 16 residues. The full variable domain, its missing parts supplied by reference TRBV18 and TRBJ2-3, is NAGVMQNPRHLVRRRGQEARLRCSPMKGHSHVYWYRQLPEEGLKFMVYLQKENIIDESGMPKERFSAEFPKEGPSILRIQQVVRGDSAAYFCASSPIAGGSTDTQYFGPGTRLTVL.

In DNA form, the CDR3 reads TGTGCCAGCAGTTACTCAGCTAGCGGGAGTGGTAAGCAGTACTTC. Translation gives CASSYSASGSGKQYF. This sequence joins TRBV6-5 and TRBJ2-7, with 10 bases that match TRBD2. CDR3 length: 15 residues. Germline CDR1 is MNHEY and CDR2 is SVGAGI. After removal of 0 bases from V and 8 bases from J, the junction contained 7 bases not matched to a gene.

The chain carries TRBV20-1 and TRBJ2-4, with a tentative D call TRBD1 (5 bases). This CDR3 region has 12 residues. Trimming cost V 0 bases and J 7 bases, with 7 bases left between them. Germline V gene lookup returns CDR1 DFQATT and CDR2 SNEGSKA (reference sequence). DNA of the CDR3: TGCAGTGCTAGAGAGCCAGGGAACATTCAGTACTTC. This codes for CSAREPGNIQYF.

The chain employs TRBV3-1 and TRBJ2-7; D could derive from TRBD1 or TRBD2 (5 bases each). Germline CDR1 reads LGHDT; CDR2 reads YNNKEL (reference sequence). The CDR3 totals 14 residues. V gave up 3 bases and J gave up 7 bases, with 16 bases separating them. CDR3 bases: TGTGCCAGCAGCCAGGATGGGACGGTTTGGGAGCAGTACTTC. This codes for CASSQDGTVWEQYF.

The V call is TRBV5-6, the J call TRBJ1-5; D is unclear. Trimming removed 5 bases from V and 3 bases from J, with 6 bases in between. The CDR3 extends over 12 amino acids. Germline CDR1 SGHDT, CDR2 YYEEEE. In DNA form, the CDR3 reads TGTGCCAGCAGTCGTATCAATCAGCCCCAGCATTTT. Protein: CASSRINQPQHF.

The rearrangement joins TRBV20-1 to TRBJ1-2, with TRBD1 identical over 8 bases. Germline loops: CDR1 DFQATT, CDR2 SNEGSKA (reference sequence). Unmatched junction bases numbered 4, after V lost 0 bases and J lost 4 bases. There are 14 residues in the CDR3. The CDR3 nucleotides are TGCAGTGCTAGAGATGGGACAGGCAGCTATGGCTACACCTTC. It encodes CSARDGTGSYGYTF.

This clonotype was recorded once. The chain employs TRBV2 and TRBJ2-1, with D possibly matching TRBD1 (6 bases). Looked up from germline, CDR1 is SNHLY and CDR2 is FYNNEI. Trimming left V 7 bases short and J 5 bases short, with 12 bases between. CDR3 size: 13 residues. DNA for the CDR3: TGTGCCAGCAAGCCGGACAGACACAATGAGCAGTTCTTC. Amino acids: CASKPDRHNEQFF.

V is TRBV28 and J is TRBJ2-3; 13 positions match TRBD2. This CDR3 is 16 amino acids long. Trimming cost V 5 bases and J 4 bases; bases outside gene matches: 6. In germline, CDR1 is MDHEN, CDR2 SYDVKM. The DNA for the CDR3 is TGTGCCAGCAGTACGAGACTAGCGGGAGGTCCAGATACGCAGTATTTT. Translation: CASSTRLAGGPDTQYF. The entire variable domain, with the rest obtained from reference TRBV28 and TRBJ2-3, is as follows: DVKVTQSSRYLVKRTGEKVFLECVQDMDHENMFWYRQDPGLGLRLIYFSYDVKMKEKGDIPEGYSVSREKKERFSLILESASTNQTSMYLCASSTRLAGGPDTQYFGPGTRLTVL.

V is TRBV7-8 and J is TRBJ2-7, with 9 bases lining up with TRBD1. The trim removed 5 bases at V and 5 bases at J, leaving 10 bases unmatched. The CDR3 sequence is 15 residues long. The germline gives CDR1 SGHVS, CDR2 FQNEAQ. The CDR3 coding sequence is TGTGCCAGCAGCCCATATTGGACAGGGGTCCACGAGCAGTACTTC. It is translated as CASSPYWTGVHEQYF.

The gene calls are TRBV12-3 or TRBV12-4 and TRBJ2-7, with D possibly matching TRBD1 (6 bases). CDR3 length: 14 amino acids. V gave up 8 bases and J gave up 4 bases, with 18 bases separating them. CDR3 loop: CASCRSRGLYEQYF. CDR3 sequence (DNA): TGTGCCAGCTGCCGTAGCAGGGGTCTTTACGAGCAGTACTTC.

This chain uses TRBV29-1 with TRBJ2-7; 7 nucleotides line up with TRBD1. This CDR3 comprises 13 residues. Trimming took 1 base from V and 7 from J; bases not matched to a gene: 7. In germline, CDR1 is SQVTM, CDR2 ANQGSEA. The CDR3 coding sequence is TGCAGCGTTGAAGGACAGGGATTTGGGGAGCAGTACTTC. Its translation is CSVEGQGFGEQYF.

The chain links TRBV20-1 to TRBJ2-3, with 11 bases aligning to TRBD1. CDR3 length equals 14 residues. Germline lookup yields CDR1 DFQATT and CDR2 SNEGSKA (reference sequence). Trimming removed 5 bases from V and 6 bases from J; junction bases left unmatched: 7. The CDR3 sequence is CSAGGTGGSDTQYF. In nucleotides, the CDR3 is TGCAGTGCTGGGGGGACAGGGGGGTCTGATACGCAGTATTTT.